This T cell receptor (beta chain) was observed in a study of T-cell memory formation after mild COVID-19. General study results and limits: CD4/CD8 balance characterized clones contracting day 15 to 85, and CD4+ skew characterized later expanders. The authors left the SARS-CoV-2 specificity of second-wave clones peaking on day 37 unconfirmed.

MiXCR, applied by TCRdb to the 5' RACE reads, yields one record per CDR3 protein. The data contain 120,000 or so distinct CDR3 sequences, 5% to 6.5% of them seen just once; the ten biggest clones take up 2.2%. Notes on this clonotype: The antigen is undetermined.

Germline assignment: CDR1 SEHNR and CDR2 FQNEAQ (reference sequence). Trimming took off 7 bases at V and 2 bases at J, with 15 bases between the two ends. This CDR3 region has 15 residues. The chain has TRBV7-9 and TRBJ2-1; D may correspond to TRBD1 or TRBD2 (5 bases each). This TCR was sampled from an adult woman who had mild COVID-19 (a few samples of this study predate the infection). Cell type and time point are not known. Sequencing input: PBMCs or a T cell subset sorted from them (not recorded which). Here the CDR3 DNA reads TGTGCCAGCATACTAGGTCGGGACCCCTACAATGAGCAGTTCTTC. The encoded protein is CASILGRDPYNEQFF. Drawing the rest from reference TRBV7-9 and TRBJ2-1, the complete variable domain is DTGVSQNPRHKITKRGQNVTFRCDPISEHNRLYWYRQTLGQGPEFLTYFQNEAQLEKSRLLSDRFSAERPKGSFSTLEIQRTEQGDSAMYLCASILGRDPYNEQFFGPGTRLTVL.